This T cell receptor (beta chain) was documented in a study of blood T cell repertoires in COVID-19. Looking at the study overall: Samples representing acute and convalescent COVID-19 were sourced from the United States, Italy and Spain. Nucleic acid was either cDNA or gDNA, and it came from T cells, B-cell-depleted T cells, or PBMCs.

Original analysis: For nucleated cells, counts were estimated from reference gene primer amplification. Sequenced by immunoSEQ multiplex PCR; TCRdb stores in-frame clones only, minus some. That table gives V, J and clone size, and the DNA gave D and trimming. The table lists hundreds of thousands of clones, 65% to 90% of them singletons. The source of this sequence is a man aged 50 to 60 with active or convalescent COVID-19. What was sequenced was peripheral blood.

DNA for the CDR3: TGCGCCAGCAGCTTGACAGGGAGCTCCTACGAGCAGTACTTC. It codes for CASSLTGSSYEQYF. This sequence joins TRBV5-1 and TRBJ2-7; tentatively, D is TRBD1 (6 bases). CDR1 and CDR2 from the germline V gene are SGHRS and YFSETQ. V lost 1 base and J lost 0, with 8 bases in between. This CDR3 is 14 amino acids long.